This T cell receptor beta chain was profiled in a study of blood T cell repertoires in COVID-19. This CDR3 spans 15 amino acids. CDR1 and CDR2 (germline): SGHNT, YYREEE (reference sequence). V shed 1 base and J 0 bases; nucleotides not matched to a gene: 2. In the original analysis: Estimates of nucleated cell counts were drawn from the amplification of reference gene primers. Using immunoSEQ multiplex PCR, the repertoire was profiled, and TCRdb retains in-frame clones only, with some absent. D and trimming come from the DNA, and the V and J calls and clone size come from that table. The sample comprises under 55,000 clones, 65% to 80% of which are singletons, and 25% rests with the top ten.

Sequenced sample: peripheral blood. The chain combines TRBV5-4 with TRBJ2-3; 7 nucleotides line up with TRBD2. The TCR originated in a man between 65 and 85 years old with acute or convalescent COVID-19. CDR3 protein: CASSLSGTSTDTQYF. DNA for the CDR3: TGTGCCAGCAGCTTGAGCGGGACTAGCACAGATACGCAGTATTTT.